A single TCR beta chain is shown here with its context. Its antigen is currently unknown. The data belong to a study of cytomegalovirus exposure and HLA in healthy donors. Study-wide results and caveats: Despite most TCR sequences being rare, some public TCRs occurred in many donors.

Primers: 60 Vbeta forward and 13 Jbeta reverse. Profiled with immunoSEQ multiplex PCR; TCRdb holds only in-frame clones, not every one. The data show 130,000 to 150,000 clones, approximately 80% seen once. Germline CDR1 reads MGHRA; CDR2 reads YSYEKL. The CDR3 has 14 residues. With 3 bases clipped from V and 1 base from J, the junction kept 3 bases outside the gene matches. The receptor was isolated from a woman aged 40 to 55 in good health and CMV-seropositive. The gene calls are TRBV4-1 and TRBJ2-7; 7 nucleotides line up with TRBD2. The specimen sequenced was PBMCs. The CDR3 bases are TGCGCCAGCAGCCAGGGACTACTATCCTACGAGCAGTACTTC. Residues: CASSQGLLSYEQYF.